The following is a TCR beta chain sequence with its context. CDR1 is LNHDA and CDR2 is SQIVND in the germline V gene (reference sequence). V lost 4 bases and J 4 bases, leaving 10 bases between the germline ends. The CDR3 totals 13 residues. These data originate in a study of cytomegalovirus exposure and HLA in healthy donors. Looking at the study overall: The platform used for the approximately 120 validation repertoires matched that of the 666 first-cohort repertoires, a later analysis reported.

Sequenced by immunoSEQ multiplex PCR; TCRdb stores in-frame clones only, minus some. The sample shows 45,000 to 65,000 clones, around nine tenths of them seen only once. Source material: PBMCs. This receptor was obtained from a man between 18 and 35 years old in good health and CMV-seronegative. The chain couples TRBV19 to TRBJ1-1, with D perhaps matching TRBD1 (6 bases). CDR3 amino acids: CASSTTGSTEAFF. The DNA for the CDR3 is TGTGCCAGTAGTACAACAGGGAGCACTGAAGCTTTCTTT.